These 3 T cell receptor beta chains were all obtained from the same sample, sequenced in a study of cytomegalovirus exposure and HLA in healthy donors. The PCR had 60 Vbeta and 13 Jbeta primers. Libraries were prepared by immunoSEQ multiplex PCR; TCRdb keeps only in-frame clonotypes and omits some of them. The data contain over 120,000 clones, about 73% of them singletons. The sample was PBMCs. The source of these receptors is a woman aged 60 to 75 in good health and CMV-seropositive.

In its sample, this clone was seen once. The rearrangement links TRBV28 to TRBJ1-1; 11 bases map to TRBD1. CDR1 is MDHEN and CDR2 is SYDVKM in the germline V gene. The CDR3 has 15 amino acids. The trim removed 4 bases at V and 7 bases at J, leaving 8 bases unmatched. The CDR3 is CASSSPPDRGREAFF. In DNA, the CDR3 is TGTGCCAGCAGTTCCCCACCGGACAGGGGGCGTGAAGCTTTCTTT. Full variable domain (missing parts from reference TRBV28 and TRBJ1-1): DVKVTQSSRYLVKRTGEKVFLECVQDMDHENMFWYRQDPGLGLRLIYFSYDVKMKEKGDIPEGYSVSREKKERFSLILESASTNQTSMYLCASSSPPDRGREAFFGQGTRLTVV.

This clone has only a few counts. This rearrangement joins TRBV4-1 to TRBJ1-6; 7 bases line up with TRBD1. CDR1 MGHRA and CDR2 YSYEKL come from the germline V gene. The V and J ends lost 3 bases and 6 bases, in that order; junction bases with no gene match: 8. The CDR3 has 16 amino acids. CDR3 residues: CASSQSRGMANSPLHF. CDR3 nucleotide sequence: TGCGCCAGCAGCCAGTCCAGGGGGATGGCTAATTCACCCCTCCACTTT.

V gene TRBV29-1 combines with J gene TRBJ2-5; TRBD2 might be the D (5 bases). The germline V gene has CDR1 SQVTM and CDR2 ANQGSEA. The CDR3 runs 14 residues. Trimming removed 4 bases from V and 2 bases from J, with 14 bases in between. CDR3 DNA: TGCAGCGTTGGATCAATAGCGTATCAAGAGACCCAGTACTTC. It codes for CSVGSIAYQETQYF.